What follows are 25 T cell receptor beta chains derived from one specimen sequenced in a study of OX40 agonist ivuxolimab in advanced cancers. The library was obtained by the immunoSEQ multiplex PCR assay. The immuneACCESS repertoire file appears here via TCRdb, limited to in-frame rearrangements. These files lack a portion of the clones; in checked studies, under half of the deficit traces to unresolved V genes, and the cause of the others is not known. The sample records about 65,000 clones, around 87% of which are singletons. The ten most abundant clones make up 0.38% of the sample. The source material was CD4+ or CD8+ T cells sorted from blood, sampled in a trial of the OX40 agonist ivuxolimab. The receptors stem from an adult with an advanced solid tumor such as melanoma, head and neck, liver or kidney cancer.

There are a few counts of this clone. In nucleotides, the CDR3 is TGCGCCAGCAGCCTGGACAGGGAGGAGGAACAGCCCCAGCATTTT. It yields the protein CASSLDREEEQPQHF. The chain links TRBV4-1 to TRBJ1-5; TRBD1 matches 8 bases. Germline CDR1 and CDR2: MGHRA and YSYEKL. The CDR3 totals 15 residues. With 4 bases clipped from V and 7 bases from J, the junction kept 9 bases outside the gene matches.

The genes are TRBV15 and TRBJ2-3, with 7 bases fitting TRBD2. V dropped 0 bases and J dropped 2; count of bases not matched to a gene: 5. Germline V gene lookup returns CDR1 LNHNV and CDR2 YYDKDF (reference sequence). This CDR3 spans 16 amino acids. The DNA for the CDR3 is TGTGCCACCAGCAGAGAGCCTAGCGGCTACACAGATACGCAGTATTTT. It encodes CATSREPSGYTDTQYF.

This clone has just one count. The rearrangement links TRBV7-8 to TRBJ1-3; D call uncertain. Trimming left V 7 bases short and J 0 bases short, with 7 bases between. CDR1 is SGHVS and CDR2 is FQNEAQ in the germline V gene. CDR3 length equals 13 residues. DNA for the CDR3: TGTGCCAGCACCCCCGGCTCTGGAAACACCATATATTTT. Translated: CASTPGSGNTIYF. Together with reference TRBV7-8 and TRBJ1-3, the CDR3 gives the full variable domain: GAGVSQSPRYKVAKRGQDVALRCDPISGHVSLFWYQQALGQGPEFLTYFQNEAQLDKSGLPSDRFFAERPEGSVSTLKIQRTQQEDSAVYLCASTPGSGNTIYFGEGSWLTVV.

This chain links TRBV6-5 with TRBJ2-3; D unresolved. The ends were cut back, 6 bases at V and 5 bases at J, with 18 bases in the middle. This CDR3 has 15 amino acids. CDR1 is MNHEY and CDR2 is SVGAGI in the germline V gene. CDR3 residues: CASRPPTGSRDTQYF. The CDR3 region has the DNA TGTGCCAGCAGACCCCCGACTGGTAGTAGAGATACGCAGTATTTT.

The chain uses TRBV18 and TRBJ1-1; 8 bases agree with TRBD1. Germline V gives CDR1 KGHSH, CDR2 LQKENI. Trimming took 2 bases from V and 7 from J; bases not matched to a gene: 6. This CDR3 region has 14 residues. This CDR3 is CASSPRQGADEAFF. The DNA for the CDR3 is TGTGCCAGCTCACCAAGGCAGGGGGCCGATGAAGCTTTCTTT.

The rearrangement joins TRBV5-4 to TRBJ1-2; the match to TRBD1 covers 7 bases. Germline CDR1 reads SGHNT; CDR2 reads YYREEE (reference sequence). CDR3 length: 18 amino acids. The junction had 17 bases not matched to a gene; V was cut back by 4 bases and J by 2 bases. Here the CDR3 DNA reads TGTGCCAGCAGCAAAGGAGGGGACAGATCACCTACCAACTATGGCTACACCTTC. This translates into CASSKGGDRSPTNYGYTF.

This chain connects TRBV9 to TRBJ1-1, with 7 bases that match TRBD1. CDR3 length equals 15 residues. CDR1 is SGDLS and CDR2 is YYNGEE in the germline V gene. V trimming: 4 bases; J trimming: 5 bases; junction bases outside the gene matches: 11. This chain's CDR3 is CASSTPDRVGTEAFF. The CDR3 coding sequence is TGTGCCAGCAGCACCCCAGACAGGGTGGGGACTGAAGCTTTCTTT.

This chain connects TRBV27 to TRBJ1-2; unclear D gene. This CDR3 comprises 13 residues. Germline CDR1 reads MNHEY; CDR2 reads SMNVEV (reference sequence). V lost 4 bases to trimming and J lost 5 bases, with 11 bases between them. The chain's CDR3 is CASSSQHSYGYTF. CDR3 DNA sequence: TGTGCCAGCAGTTCTCAGCATTCATATGGCTACACCTTC.

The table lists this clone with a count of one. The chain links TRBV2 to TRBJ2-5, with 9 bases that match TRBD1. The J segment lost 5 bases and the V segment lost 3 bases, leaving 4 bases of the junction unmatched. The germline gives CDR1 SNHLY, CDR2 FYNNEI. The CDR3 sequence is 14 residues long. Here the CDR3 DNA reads TGTGCCAGCAGTGATACAGGGGGCCGGGAGACCCAGTACTTC. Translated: CASSDTGGRETQYF.

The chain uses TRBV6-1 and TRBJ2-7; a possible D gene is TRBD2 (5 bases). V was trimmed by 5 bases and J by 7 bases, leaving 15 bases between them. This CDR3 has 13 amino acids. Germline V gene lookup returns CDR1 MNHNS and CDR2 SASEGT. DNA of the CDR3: TGTGCCAGCAGTTTGCTGGCTTCGGGGGAGCAGTACTTC. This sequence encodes CASSLLASGEQYF.

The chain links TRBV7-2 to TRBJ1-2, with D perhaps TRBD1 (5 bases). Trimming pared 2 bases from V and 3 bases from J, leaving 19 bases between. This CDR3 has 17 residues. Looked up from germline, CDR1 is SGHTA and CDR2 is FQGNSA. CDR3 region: CASSLPGRGRSDYGYTF. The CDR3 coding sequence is TGTGCCAGCAGCTTACCGGGCCGGGGGAGATCAGACTATGGCTACACCTTC. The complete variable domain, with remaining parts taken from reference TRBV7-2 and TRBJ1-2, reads GAGVSQSPSNKVTEKGKDVELRCDPISGHTALYWYRQSLGQGLEFLIYFQGNSAPDKSGLPSDRFSAERTGGSVSTLTIQRTQQEDSAVYLCASSLPGRGRSDYGYTFGSGTRLTVV.

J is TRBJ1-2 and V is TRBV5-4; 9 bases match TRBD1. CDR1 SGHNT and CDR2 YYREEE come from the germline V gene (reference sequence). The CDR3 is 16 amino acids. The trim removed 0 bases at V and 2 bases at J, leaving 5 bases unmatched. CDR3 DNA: TGTGCCAGCAGCTTGGTAGGGACAGGGTTCAACTATGGCTACACCTTC. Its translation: CASSLVGTGFNYGYTF. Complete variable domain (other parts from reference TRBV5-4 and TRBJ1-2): ETGVTQSPTHLIKTRGQQVTLRCSSQSGHNTVSWYQQALGQGPQFIFQYYREEENGRGNFPPRFSGLQFPNYSSELNVNALELDDSALYLCASSLVGTGFNYGYTFGSGTRLTVV.

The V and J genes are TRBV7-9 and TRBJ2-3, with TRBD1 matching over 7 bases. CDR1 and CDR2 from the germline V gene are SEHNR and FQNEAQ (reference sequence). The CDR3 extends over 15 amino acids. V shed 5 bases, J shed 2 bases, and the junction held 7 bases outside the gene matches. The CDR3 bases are TGTGCCAGCAGCCCAGTAGGGGGCGCCACAGATACGCAGTATTTT. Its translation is CASSPVGGATDTQYF.

This CDR3 is CASSLTGNTEAFF. The DNA for the CDR3 is TGCGCCAGCAGCTTGACGGGGAACACTGAAGCTTTCTTT. This sequence joins TRBV5-1 and TRBJ1-1, with unresolved D. Looked up from germline, CDR1 is SGHRS and CDR2 is YFSETQ. Trimming left V 1 base short and J 1 base short, with 5 bases between. CDR3 size: 13 residues.

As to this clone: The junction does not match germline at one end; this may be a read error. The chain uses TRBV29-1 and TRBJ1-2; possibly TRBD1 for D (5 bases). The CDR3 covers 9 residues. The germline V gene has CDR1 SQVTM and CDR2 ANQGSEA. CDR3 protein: CSVGRDQFF. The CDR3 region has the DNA TGCAGCGTTGGCAGGGACCAATTCTTC.

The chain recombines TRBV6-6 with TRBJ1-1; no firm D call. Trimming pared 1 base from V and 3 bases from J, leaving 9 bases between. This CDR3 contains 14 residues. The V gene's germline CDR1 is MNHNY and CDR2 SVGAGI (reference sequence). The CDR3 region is CASSYLSEDTEAFF. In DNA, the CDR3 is TGTGCCAGCAGTTACTTGTCCGAGGACACTGAAGCTTTCTTT.

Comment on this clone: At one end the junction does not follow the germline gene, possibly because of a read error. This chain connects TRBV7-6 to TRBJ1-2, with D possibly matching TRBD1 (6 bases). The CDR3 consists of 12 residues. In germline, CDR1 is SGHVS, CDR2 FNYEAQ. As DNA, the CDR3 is TGTGCCAGCAGCCTAGCAGGGGATGGCTACACCTTC. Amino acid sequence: CASSLAGDGYTF.

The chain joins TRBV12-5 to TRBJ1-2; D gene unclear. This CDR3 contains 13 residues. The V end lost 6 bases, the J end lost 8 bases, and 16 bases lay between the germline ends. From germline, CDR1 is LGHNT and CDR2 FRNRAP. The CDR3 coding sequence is TGTGCTAGTGGGGCCGGAACCTTCATAGGCTACACCTTC. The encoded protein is CASGAGTFIGYTF. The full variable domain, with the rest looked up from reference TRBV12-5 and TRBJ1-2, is DARVTQTPRHKVTEMGQEVTMRCQPILGHNTVFWYRQTMMQGLELLAYFRNRAPLDDSGMPKDRFSAEMPDATLATLKIQPSEPRDSAVYFCASGAGTFIGYTFGSGTRLTVV.

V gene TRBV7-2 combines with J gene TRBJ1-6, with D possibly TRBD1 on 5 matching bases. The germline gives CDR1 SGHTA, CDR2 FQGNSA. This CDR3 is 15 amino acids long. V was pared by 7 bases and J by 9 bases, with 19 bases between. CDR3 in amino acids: CASTYFGGVGSPLHF. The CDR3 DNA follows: TGTGCCAGCACCTACTTCGGGGGAGTAGGTTCACCCCTCCACTTT.

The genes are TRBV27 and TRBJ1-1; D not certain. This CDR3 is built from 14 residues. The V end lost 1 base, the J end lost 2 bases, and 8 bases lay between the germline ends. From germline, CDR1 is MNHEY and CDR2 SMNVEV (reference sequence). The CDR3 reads CASSLLVGNTEAFF. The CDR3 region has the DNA TGTGCCAGCAGTTTATTGGTGGGTAACACTGAAGCTTTCTTT.

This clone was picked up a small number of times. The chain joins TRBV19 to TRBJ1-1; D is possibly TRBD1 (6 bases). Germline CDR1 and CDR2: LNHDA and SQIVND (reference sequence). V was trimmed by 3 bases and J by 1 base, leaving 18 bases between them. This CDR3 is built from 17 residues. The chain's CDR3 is CASSMAPGQFRNTEAFF. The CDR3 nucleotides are TGTGCCAGTAGTATGGCCCCTGGACAGTTTAGGAACACTGAAGCTTTCTTT.

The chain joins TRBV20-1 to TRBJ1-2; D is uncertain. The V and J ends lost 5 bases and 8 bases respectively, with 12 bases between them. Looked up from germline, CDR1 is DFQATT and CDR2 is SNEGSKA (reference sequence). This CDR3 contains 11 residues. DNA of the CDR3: TGCAGTGCTGCCTCAGCATGGGGCTACACCTTC. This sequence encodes CSAASAWGYTF.

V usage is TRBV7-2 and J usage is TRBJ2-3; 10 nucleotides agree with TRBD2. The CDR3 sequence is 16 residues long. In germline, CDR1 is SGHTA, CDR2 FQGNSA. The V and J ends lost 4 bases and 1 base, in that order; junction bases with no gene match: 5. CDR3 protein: CASSSPGLARTDTQYF. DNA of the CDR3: TGTGCCAGCAGCTCACCGGGACTAGCGCGCACAGATACGCAGTATTTT.

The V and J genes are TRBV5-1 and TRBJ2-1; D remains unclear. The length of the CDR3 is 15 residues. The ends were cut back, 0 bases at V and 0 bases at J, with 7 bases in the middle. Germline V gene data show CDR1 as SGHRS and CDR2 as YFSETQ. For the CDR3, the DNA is TGCGCCAGCAGCTTGGGGCGGAGCTCCTACAATGAGCAGTTCTTC. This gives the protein CASSLGRSSYNEQFF.

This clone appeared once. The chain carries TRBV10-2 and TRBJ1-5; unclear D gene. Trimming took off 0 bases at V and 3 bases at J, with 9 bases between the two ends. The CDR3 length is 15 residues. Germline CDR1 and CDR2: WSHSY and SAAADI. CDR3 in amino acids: CASSESSANNQPQHF. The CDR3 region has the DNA TGCGCCAGCAGTGAGTCGAGCGCCAACAATCAGCCCCAGCATTTT.